These 16 T cell receptor beta chains originate from one sample sequenced in a study of CD8 T cells in ankylosing spondylitis. The antigens these receptors bind are not known. In TCRdb, the 5' RACE reads were re-called with MiXCR into one record per CDR3 protein. The table has a few hundred thousand distinct CDR3 sequences, 7.5% to 9% seen once; the top ten hold roughly 15%. Study conclusions and caveats: Blood from ankylosing spondylitis patients appeared to carry a characteristic roughly eight-variant TCR beta motif.

Source material: blood, either unsorted or a sorted T cell fraction (not recorded which). Receptor source: a male donor with ankylosing spondylitis.

The rearrangement joins TRBV12-3 or TRBV12-4 to TRBJ2-7, with a weak D call TRBD2 (7 bases). The CDR3 runs to 16 residues. The V end lost 5 bases, the J end lost 0 bases, and 17 bases lay between the germline ends. The CDR3, as DNA: TGTGCCAGCAGTACTTGGGGGGGGACACCCTCCTACGAGCAGTACTTC. It encodes CASSTWGGTPSYEQYF.

As for this clonotype: Given a much more abundant clone one base away, this may be a read error. V gene TRBV10-3 combines with J gene TRBJ2-2; TRBD2 matches at 8 bases. There are 15 residues in the CDR3. In germline, CDR1 is ENHRY, CDR2 SYGVKD. CDR3 sequence: CVISDRAGAVGELFF. In DNA form, the CDR3 reads TGTGTCATCAGTGATCGAGCGGGAGCGGTCGGGGAGCTGTTTTTT.

In its sample, this clonotype was seen a few times. This chain links TRBV7-2 with TRBJ1-5, with 7 nucleotides matching TRBD1. The trim removed 5 bases at V and 1 base at J, leaving 5 bases unmatched. The CDR3 covers 15 residues. CDR1 is SGHTA, CDR2 FQGNSA, per germline. The CDR3 DNA reads as TGTGCCAGCAGCCAGGGGGTCCGGAGCAATCAGCCCCAGCATTTT. Amino acids: CASSQGVRSNQPQHF.

The chain combines TRBV5-1 with TRBJ2-7, with 9 bases that match TRBD2. The V segment lost 2 bases and the J segment 7 bases; nucleotides outside the gene matches: 10. CDR3 length equals 15 residues. Germline V gene data show CDR1 as SGHRS and CDR2 as YFSETQ. In DNA form, the CDR3 reads TGCGCCAGCAGCTTCCTAGCGGGGCGGGAGGCGGAGCAGTACTTC. Translated, it gives CASSFLAGREAEQYF. The whole variable domain, filled in from reference TRBV5-1 and TRBJ2-7, reads KAGVTQTPRYLIKTRGQQVTLSCSPISGHRSVSWYQQTPGQGLQFLFEYFSETQRNKGNFPGRFSGRQFSNSRSEMNVSTLELGDSALYLCASSFLAGREAEQYFGPGTRLTVT.

This clonotype was counted at least ten times. The gene calls are TRBV29-1 and TRBJ1-1; D is unresolved. The CDR3 runs 14 residues. Trimming left V 4 bases short and J 0 bases short, with 12 bases between. The germline V gene encodes CDR1 SQVTM and CDR2 ANQGSEA. The CDR3 region has the DNA TGCAGCGTTGGTGGACTCAGGCTGAACACTGAAGCTTTCTTT. Translation gives CSVGGLRLNTEAFF.

This clonotype showed up many times. V gene TRBV5-1 combines with J gene TRBJ2-3, with D possibly matching TRBD2 (5 bases). Germline assignment: CDR1 SGHRS and CDR2 YFSETQ. Trimming removed 4 bases at V and 2 bases at J, with 17 bases between. The CDR3 has 16 residues. CDR3 in amino acids: CASSLRLAGPTDTQYF. CDR3 coding DNA: TGCGCCAGCAGCCTAAGGCTAGCTGGGCCCACAGATACGCAGTATTTT.

This clonotype was seen a handful of times. This chain connects TRBV29-1 to TRBJ1-2; 8 bases are a match to TRBD1. Germline CDR1 SQVTM, CDR2 ANQGSEA. The CDR3 contains 13 residues. The CDR3 coding sequence is TGCAGAACCTCCGCGGACAGGGAAGATGGCTACACCTTC. It encodes CRTSADREDGYTF.

This clonotype was seen more than once but under ten times. This rearrangement joins TRBV20-1 to TRBJ1-1; D is unclear. The CDR3 runs to 14 residues. V was pared by 4 bases and J by 5 bases, with 17 bases between. CDR1 and CDR2 from the germline V gene are DFQATT and SNEGSKA (reference sequence). In DNA form, the CDR3 reads TGCAGTGCTAAGGGTGGATGGGGAGGGACTGAAGCTTTCTTT. Translated: CSAKGGWGGTEAFF.

V gene TRBV6-2 or TRBV6-3 combines with J gene TRBJ2-7; 10 bases line up with TRBD2. V shed 0 bases and J 0 bases; nucleotides not matched to a gene: 2. CDR1 and CDR2 (germline): MNHEY, SVGEGT. This CDR3 spans 16 amino acids. The CDR3 is CASSYSPSGSSYEQYF. The DNA for the CDR3 is TGTGCCAGCAGTTACTCACCTAGCGGGAGCTCCTACGAGCAGTACTTC.

V and J are TRBV5-1 and TRBJ2-2; 8 bases are shared with TRBD1. Germline CDR1 reads SGHRS; CDR2 reads YFSETQ. CDR3 length: 17 residues. With 4 bases clipped from V and 4 bases from J, the junction kept 12 bases outside the gene matches. The CDR3 protein is CASSALQGVVTTGELFF. In nucleotides, the CDR3 is TGCGCCAGCAGCGCACTACAGGGGGTTGTTACCACCGGGGAGCTGTTTTTT.

The rearrangement uses TRBV29-1 and TRBJ2-7; possibly TRBD2 for D (6 bases). This CDR3 is built from 11 residues. Trimming removed 7 bases at V and 3 bases at J, with 10 bases between. Germline assignment: CDR1 SQVTM and CDR2 ANQGSEA. CDR3 DNA sequence: TGCAGCGCCGGGGGAAGCTACGAGCAGTACTTC. It translates to CSAGGSYEQYF.

The chain has TRBV6-5 and TRBJ1-2; a weak D match, TRBD1 (5 bases). Germline CDR1 is MNHEY and CDR2 is SVGAGI. The V end was cut by 6 bases, the J end by 8 bases, with 22 bases between. CDR3 size: 15 residues. CDR3 bases: TGTGCCAGCAGCACTCGGATGGTGCAGGGTGTAGGCTACACCTTC. Translation gives CASSTRMVQGVGYTF.

The gene calls are TRBV24-1 and TRBJ2-1; TRBD2 aligns across 9 bases. Germline V CDR1 and CDR2: KGHDR, SFDVKD. The CDR3 has 16 residues. The V gene end was trimmed by 1 base and the J gene end by 5 bases; junction bases not matched to a gene: 5. The CDR3 coding sequence is TGTGCCACCAGTGATTTCAACAAGCGGGAGGACAATGAGCAGTTCTTC. Encoded protein: CATSDFNKREDNEQFF.

This clonotype was counted ten times or more. V is TRBV7-3 and J is TRBJ1-6, with TRBD1 matching over 7 bases. Per the germline V gene, CDR1 is SGHTA and CDR2 is FQGTGA. J was trimmed by 9 bases and V by 2 bases; bases with no gene match: 4. The CDR3 totals 14 residues. CDR3 sequence (DNA): TGTGCCAGCAGCTTATGGGGACAGTTTTCACCCCTCCACTTT. Amino acid sequence: CASSLWGQFSPLHF.

This clonotype was seen a handful of times. The chain links TRBV7-9 to TRBJ1-4; D gene uncertain. Germline values: CDR1 SEHNR, CDR2 FQNEAQ (reference sequence). Trimming took off 5 bases at V and 0 bases at J, with 7 bases between the two ends. CDR3 length: 14 residues. CDR3 coding DNA: TGTGCCAGCAGCGGACCCTCAACTAATGAAAAACTGTTTTTT. This gives the protein CASSGPSTNEKLFF.

The chain links TRBV29-1 to TRBJ1-5; 8 positions match TRBD1. After removal of 6 bases from V and 6 bases from J, the junction contained 7 bases not matched to a gene. CDR3 size: 13 residues. Germline-derived CDR1 and CDR2 are SQVTM and ANQGSEA. The CDR3 is CSVGQGEGQPQHF. CDR3 coding DNA: TGCAGCGTCGGACAGGGAGAGGGTCAGCCCCAGCATTTT.